This T cell receptor beta chain was documented in a study of beta chain features in type 1 diabetes. Expressed TCRB transcripts were sequenced because the isolated RNA had all been reverse transcribed beforehand. Data came from immunoSEQ multiplex PCR; TCRdb stores just in-frame clones and leaves some out. The sample lists a few hundred thousand clones, around 10% seen once, with roughly 0.54% in the top ten. General study results and limits: Any HLA-type effect on TCRB rearrangement remained unresolved here. Type 1 diabetes patients had TCRB CDR3s that were shorter (moderately but significantly so) in all four CD4+ subsets. Patients and controls would share equally any PCR tilt toward shorter templates.

The table lists this clone with many counts. Its target is unknown. The sequence was obtained from a man aged 25 to 45 with type 1 diabetes. Material for sequencing was central memory CD4+ T cells from blood.

The CDR3 DNA reads TGTGCCAGCAGCCAGGTTGGGGGGTACAATGAGCAGTTCTTC. This gives the protein CASSQVGGYNEQFF. The chain is built from TRBV7-6 and TRBJ2-1, with a weak D call TRBD2 (6 bases). The CDR3 loop spans 14 amino acids. V was trimmed by 5 bases and J by 4 bases, leaving 12 bases between them. CDR1 SGHVS and CDR2 FNYEAQ come from the germline V gene.